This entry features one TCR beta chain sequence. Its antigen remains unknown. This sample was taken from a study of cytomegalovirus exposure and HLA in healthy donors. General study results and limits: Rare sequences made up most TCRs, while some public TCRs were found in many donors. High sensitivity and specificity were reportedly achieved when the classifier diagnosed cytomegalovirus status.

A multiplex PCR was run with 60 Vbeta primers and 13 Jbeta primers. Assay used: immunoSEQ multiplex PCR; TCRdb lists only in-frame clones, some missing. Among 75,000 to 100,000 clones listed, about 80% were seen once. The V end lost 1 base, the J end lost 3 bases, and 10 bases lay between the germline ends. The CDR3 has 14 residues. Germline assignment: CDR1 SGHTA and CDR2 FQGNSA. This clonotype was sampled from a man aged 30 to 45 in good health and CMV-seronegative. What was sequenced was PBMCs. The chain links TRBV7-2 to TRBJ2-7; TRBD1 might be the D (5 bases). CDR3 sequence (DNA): TGTGCCAGCAGCTTAGGGCAGGGATACTACGAGCAGTACTTC. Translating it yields CASSLGQGYYEQYF.